These 28 T cell receptor beta chains came from one sample sequenced in a study of T cell changes during pregnancy in multiple sclerosis. Measured with immunoSEQ multiplex PCR; TCRdb has only the in-frame clones, and not every one. The sample has roughly 80,000 clones; 92% are singletons. The source material was peripheral blood, sampled before pregnancy. Every receptor here comes from a female donor with multiple sclerosis, enrolled in a pregnancy study.

CDR3 nucleotide sequence: TGTGCCAGCAGTGACACGGGGGGATTCTCCTCTGGGGCCAACGTCCTGACTTTC. Amino acids: CASSDTGGFSSGANVLTF. This sequence joins TRBV6-4 and TRBJ2-6; 7 nucleotides line up with TRBD2. V trimming: 2 bases; J trimming: 0 bases; junction bases outside the gene matches: 7. The V gene's germline CDR1 is MRHNA and CDR2 SNTAGT. The CDR3 contains 18 residues.

The chain recombines TRBV4-1 with TRBJ2-5; perhaps TRBD2 as D (5 bases). Germline CDR1 and CDR2: MGHRA and YSYEKL. CDR3 length equals 15 residues. The ends were cut back, 0 bases at V and 5 bases at J, with 13 bases in the middle. In DNA, the CDR3 is TGCGCCAGCAGCCAAGATGCTCAGGACTCGGAGACCCAGTACTTC. Translation gives CASSQDAQDSETQYF.

This sequence joins TRBV5-5 and TRBJ2-1, with TRBD1 matching over 9 bases. V trimming: 3 bases; J trimming: 5 bases; junction bases outside the gene matches: 0. Germline CDR1 SGHKS, CDR2 YYEKEE (reference sequence). The CDR3 covers 13 residues. For the CDR3, the DNA is TGTGCCAGCAGCTGGACAGGGGACAATGAGCAGTTCTTC. It codes for CASSWTGDNEQFF.

The count of this clone is one. DNA for the CDR3: TGTGCCAGCACAACTAGCGGGGGGGCCGGGCTTGAGACCCAGTACTTC. This codes for CASTTSGGAGLETQYF. The chain joins TRBV2 to TRBJ2-5; 13 nucleotides align to TRBD2. The germline CDR1 and CDR2 sequences are SNHLY and FYNNEI. Germline trimming cut 7 bases from V and 5 bases from J; bases unmatched to any gene: 10. The CDR3 covers 16 residues.

V and J are TRBV14 and TRBJ2-3; D remains unclear. The length of the CDR3 is 13 residues. V was pared by 3 bases and J by 4 bases, with 8 bases between. Looked up from germline, CDR1 is SGHDN and CDR2 is FVKESK. CDR3 bases: TGTGCCAGCAGCCAGTTTATTGCAGATACGCAGTATTTT. Translation gives CASSQFIADTQYF.

Comment on this clone: At the DNA level, this CDR3 is encoded by other sequences in the same sample as well. This chain links TRBV9 with TRBJ1-4; 7 positions agree with TRBD1. Germline V gene data show CDR1 as SGDLS and CDR2 as YYNGEE. V shed 0 bases, J shed 6 bases, and the junction held 5 bases outside the gene matches. This CDR3 contains 15 residues. The chain's CDR3 is CASSVGGRGDEKLFF. CDR3 nucleotides: TGTGCCAGCAGCGTAGGAGGCAGGGGGGATGAAAAACTGTTTTTT.

The chain is built from TRBV5-4 and TRBJ2-3; the D gene is possibly TRBD1 (6 bases). Trimming pared 5 bases from V and 6 bases from J, leaving 13 bases between. The CDR3 runs to 13 residues. Germline V gives CDR1 SGHNT, CDR2 YYREEE (reference sequence). This chain's CDR3 is CASSFAGADTQYF. As DNA, the CDR3 is TGTGCCAGCAGTTTTGCAGGGGCGGATACGCAGTATTTT. Full variable domain (remainder filled in from reference TRBV5-4 and TRBJ2-3): ETGVTQSPTHLIKTRGQQVTLRCSSQSGHNTVSWYQQALGQGPQFIFQYYREEENGRGNFPPRFSGLQFPNYSSELNVNALELDDSALYLCASSFAGADTQYFGPGTRLTVL.

This chain joins TRBV6-5 and TRBJ2-7; 11 nucleotides match TRBD2. Germline trimming cut 6 bases from V and 6 bases from J; bases unmatched to any gene: 7. The germline V gene has CDR1 MNHEY and CDR2 SVGAGI. The CDR3 runs 14 residues. CDR3 nucleotides: TGTGCCAGCAGCCTTAGCGGGGGGGCCTCCGAGCAGTACTTC. It is translated as CASSLSGGASEQYF.

This sequence joins TRBV12-5 and TRBJ2-1, with 13 bases matching TRBD2. Germline V lookup: CDR1 LGHNT, CDR2 FRNRAP. The CDR3 contains 16 residues. V shed 5 bases and J 3 bases; nucleotides not matched to a gene: 4. In DNA, the CDR3 is TGTGCTAGTGGTCGGACTAGCGGGGGATACTACAATGAGCAGTTCTTC. Translation: CASGRTSGGYYNEQFF.

The chain employs TRBV4-1 and TRBJ2-1; 9 bases align to TRBD2. CDR3 length: 15 residues. V trimming: 3 bases; J trimming: 8 bases; junction bases outside the gene matches: 8. The germline V gene encodes CDR1 MGHRA and CDR2 YSYEKL. CDR3 sequence reads: CASSQGSGGWDEQFF. Written as DNA, the CDR3 is TGCGCCAGCAGCCAGGGTAGCGGGGGTTGGGATGAGCAGTTCTTC.

This sequence joins TRBV18 and TRBJ2-2, with D possibly being TRBD1 (6 bases). V lost 2 bases, J lost 6 bases, and 10 bases lay in between. The germline gives CDR1 KGHSH, CDR2 LQKENI. CDR3 length: 14 amino acids. As DNA, the CDR3 is TGTGCCAGCTCACCAACAGGGAGTCCCGGGGAGCTGTTTTTT. It codes for CASSPTGSPGELFF.

The chain links TRBV15 to TRBJ1-5; D uncertain. From germline, CDR1 is LNHNV and CDR2 YYDKDF (reference sequence). V was pared by 2 bases and J by 7 bases, with 12 bases between. The CDR3 loop spans 14 amino acids. This chain's CDR3 is CATSRSSTIQPQHF. CDR3 nucleotides: TGTGCCACCAGCAGATCTTCGACAATCCAGCCCCAGCATTTT.

The chain couples TRBV5-1 to TRBJ1-2, with 10 bases that match TRBD1. Germline values: CDR1 SGHRS, CDR2 YFSETQ. Trimming took 4 bases from V and 4 from J; bases not matched to a gene: 10. This CDR3 is built from 16 residues. CDR3 loop: CASSPREDRGTYGYTF. CDR3 coding DNA: TGCGCCAGCAGCCCACGAGAGGACAGGGGGACCTATGGCTACACCTTC.

The genes are TRBV5-6 and TRBJ1-3, with 8 nucleotides matching TRBD1. Germline CDR1 and CDR2: SGHDT and YYEEEE. V shed 2 bases, J shed 0 bases, and the junction held 13 bases outside the gene matches. The CDR3 has 19 residues. This CDR3 reads CASSLPIKPGGGSGNTIYF. For the CDR3, the DNA is TGTGCCAGCAGCTTACCGATTAAACCAGGGGGCGGCTCTGGAAACACCATATATTTT.

This clone showed up just a few times. This rearrangement joins TRBV30 to TRBJ1-1; 9 bases agree with TRBD1. The germline V gene has CDR1 GTSNPN and CDR2 SVGIG (reference sequence). With 3 bases clipped from V and 8 bases from J, the junction kept 7 bases outside the gene matches. The CDR3 loop spans 13 amino acids. As DNA, the CDR3 is TGTGCCTGGAGCTTAGGGACAGGGACAGAAGCTTTCTTT. Translating it yields CAWSLGTGTEAFF.

The chain joins TRBV6-1 to TRBJ2-7; 7 bases match TRBD1. Looked up from germline, CDR1 is MNHNS and CDR2 is SASEGT. Trimming cost V 1 base and J 3 bases; bases outside gene matches: 6. The CDR3 contains 15 residues. The CDR3 DNA reads TGTGCCAGCAGTGAAGACCCCAGGGGGAGCTACGAGCAGTACTTC. It encodes CASSEDPRGSYEQYF.

V and J are TRBV5-1 and TRBJ1-2, with 7 bases identical to TRBD1. CDR1 and CDR2 (germline): SGHRS, YFSETQ. V shed 4 bases, J shed 0 bases, and the junction held 6 bases outside the gene matches. The length of the CDR3 is 15 residues. The CDR3 loop is CASSAGTDTNYGYTF. Here the CDR3 DNA reads TGCGCCAGCAGCGCCGGGACAGACACTAACTATGGCTACACCTTC. Full variable domain (rest looked up from reference TRBV5-1 and TRBJ1-2): KAGVTQTPRYLIKTRGQQVTLSCSPISGHRSVSWYQQTPGQGLQFLFEYFSETQRNKGNFPGRFSGRQFSNSRSEMNVSTLELGDSALYLCASSAGTDTNYGYTFGSGTRLTVV.

The J gene is TRBJ1-5, the V gene TRBV5-6; D is unresolved. Germline V gives CDR1 SGHDT, CDR2 YYEEEE. This CDR3 contains 13 residues. Trimming removed 2 bases at V and 5 bases at J, with 8 bases between. The CDR3 spells CASSFAGDQPQHF. The CDR3 region has the DNA TGTGCCAGCAGCTTCGCAGGTGATCAGCCCCAGCATTTT.

V usage is TRBV9 and J usage is TRBJ2-1; D possibly corresponds to TRBD1 (5 bases). The CDR3 sequence is 18 residues long. V gave up 4 bases and J gave up 5 bases, with 25 bases separating them. Germline V gene sequence: CDR1 SGDLS, CDR2 YYNGEE. CDR3 bases: TGTGCCAGCAGCCCCGCCCCTATAGTAGGGGCTTCCAACAATGAGCAGTTCTTC. Translated, it gives CASSPAPIVGASNNEQFF.

The gene calls are TRBV6-1 and TRBJ1-6; 8 bases are shared with TRBD1. V lost 4 bases to trimming and J lost 0 bases; unmatched junction nucleotides: 8. The CDR3 has 18 amino acids. Germline CDR1 reads MNHNS; CDR2 reads SASEGT. The CDR3: CASSADRTGTSYNSPLHF. The DNA for the CDR3 is TGTGCCAGCAGTGCGGACAGGACAGGGACCTCCTATAATTCACCCCTCCACTTT.

The chain is built from TRBV7-3 and TRBJ2-1; 10 bases line up with TRBD2. V shed 8 bases and J 4 bases; nucleotides not matched to a gene: 8. Germline V lookup: CDR1 SGHTA, CDR2 FQGTGA. CDR3 length: 15 residues. The CDR3 region is CASGAGGVSYNEQFF. CDR3 bases: TGTGCCAGCGGAGCGGGGGGGGTCAGTTACAATGAGCAGTTCTTC.

This clone was observed a single time. V is TRBV2 and J is TRBJ2-1; no definite D call. V was clipped by 2 bases and J by 6 bases, with 5 bases between them. The CDR3 is made up of 12 amino acids. Germline V gene lookup returns CDR1 SNHLY and CDR2 FYNNEI. CDR3 sequence reads: CASSEIRNEQFF. CDR3 nucleotide sequence: TGTGCCAGCAGTGAAATCCGCAATGAGCAGTTCTTC.

CDR3 region: CASSTGGQLNTEAFF. For the CDR3, the DNA is TGTGCCAGCAGCACTGGAGGGCAGTTGAACACTGAAGCTTTCTTT. This chain links TRBV7-8 with TRBJ1-1; D not certain. The ends were cut back, 5 bases at V and 0 bases at J, with 13 bases in the middle. This CDR3 is 15 amino acids long. Germline lookup yields CDR1 SGHVS and CDR2 FQNEAQ.

The V and J genes are TRBV5-4 and TRBJ2-5, with TRBD2 matching 8 bases. V gave up 1 base and J gave up 4 bases; unmatched junction bases: 3. CDR3 length: 14 residues. CDR1 SGHNT and CDR2 YYREEE come from the germline V gene (reference sequence). CDR3 coding DNA: TGTGCCAGCAGCTTGTTAGCGGGGTCAGAGACCCAGTACTTC. Protein product: CASSLLAGSETQYF.

This clone was counted a single time. The chain combines TRBV4-2 with TRBJ1-2; tentatively, D is TRBD1 (5 bases). Germline V CDR1 and CDR2: LGHNA, YNFKEQ. This CDR3 contains 16 residues. Between the trimmed V and J ends, which lost 2 bases and 4 bases, there was a span of 17 bases. The CDR3: CASSQLQAKDVYGYTF. The DNA of the CDR3 is TGTGCCAGCAGCCAATTACAGGCCAAAGACGTCTATGGCTACACCTTC.

V is TRBV6-1 and J is TRBJ1-2; no definite D call. The CDR3 covers 15 residues. Germline V gene lookup returns CDR1 MNHNS and CDR2 SASEGT. Trimming took off 2 bases at V and 4 bases at J, with 14 bases between the two ends. DNA of the CDR3: TGTGCCAGCAGTGAATTTCGGCCCGGGAGCTATGGCTACACCTTC. Residues: CASSEFRPGSYGYTF.

This clone has a single count. V usage is TRBV11-2 and J usage is TRBJ2-2; 7 nucleotides align to TRBD1. CDR1 SGHAT and CDR2 FQNNGV come from the germline V gene. V shed 1 base and J 5 bases; nucleotides not matched to a gene: 4. The CDR3 sequence is 15 residues long. The CDR3 DNA follows: TGTGCCAGCAGCTTAGGGGCAGGGGGAACCGGGGAGCTGTTTTTT. This sequence encodes CASSLGAGGTGELFF.

The J gene is TRBJ2-7, the V gene TRBV5-4; D is ambiguous. The CDR3 runs 12 residues. V was pared by 0 bases and J by 3 bases, with 4 bases between. CDR1 is SGHNT, CDR2 YYREEE, per germline (reference sequence). This CDR3 is CASSLGGYEQYF. The CDR3 DNA reads TGTGCCAGCAGCTTGGGCGGCTACGAGCAGTACTTC.